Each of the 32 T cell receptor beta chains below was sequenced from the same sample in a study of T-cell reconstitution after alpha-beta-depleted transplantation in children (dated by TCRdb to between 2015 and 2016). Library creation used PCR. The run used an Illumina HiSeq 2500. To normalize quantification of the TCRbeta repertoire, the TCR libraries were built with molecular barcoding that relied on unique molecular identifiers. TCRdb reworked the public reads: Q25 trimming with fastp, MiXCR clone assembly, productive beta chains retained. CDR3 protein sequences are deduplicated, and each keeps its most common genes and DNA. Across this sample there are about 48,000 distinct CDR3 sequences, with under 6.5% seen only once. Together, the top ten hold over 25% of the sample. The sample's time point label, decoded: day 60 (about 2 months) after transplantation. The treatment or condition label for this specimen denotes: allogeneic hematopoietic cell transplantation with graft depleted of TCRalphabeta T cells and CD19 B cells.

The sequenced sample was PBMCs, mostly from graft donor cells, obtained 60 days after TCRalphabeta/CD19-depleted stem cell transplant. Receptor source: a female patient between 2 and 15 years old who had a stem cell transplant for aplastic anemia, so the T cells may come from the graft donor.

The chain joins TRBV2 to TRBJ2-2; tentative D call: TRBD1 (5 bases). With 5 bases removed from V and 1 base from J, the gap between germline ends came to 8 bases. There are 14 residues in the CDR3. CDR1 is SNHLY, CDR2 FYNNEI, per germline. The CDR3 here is CASSRRGNTGELFF. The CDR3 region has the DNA TGTGCCAGCAGTCGTAGGGGGAACACCGGGGAGCTGTTTTTT.

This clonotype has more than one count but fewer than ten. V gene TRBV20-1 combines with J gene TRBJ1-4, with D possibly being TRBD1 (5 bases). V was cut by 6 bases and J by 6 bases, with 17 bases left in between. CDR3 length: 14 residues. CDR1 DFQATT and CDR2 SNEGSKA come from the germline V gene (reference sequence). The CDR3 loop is CSARPASGDEKLFF. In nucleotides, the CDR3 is TGCAGTGCGCGGCCTGCTTCGGGGGATGAAAAACTGTTTTTT.

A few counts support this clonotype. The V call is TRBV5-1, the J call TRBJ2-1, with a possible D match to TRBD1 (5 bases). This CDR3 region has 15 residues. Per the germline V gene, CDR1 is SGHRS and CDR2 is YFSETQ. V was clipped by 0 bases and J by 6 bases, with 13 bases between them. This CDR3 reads CASSLGGLGVNEQFF. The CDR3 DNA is TGCGCCAGCAGCTTGGGGGGATTAGGGGTCAATGAGCAGTTCTTC. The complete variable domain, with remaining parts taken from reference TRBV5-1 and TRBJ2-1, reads KAGVTQTPRYLIKTRGQQVTLSCSPISGHRSVSWYQQTPGQGLQFLFEYFSETQRNKGNFPGRFSGRQFSNSRSEMNVSTLELGDSALYLCASSLGGLGVNEQFFGPGTRLTVL.

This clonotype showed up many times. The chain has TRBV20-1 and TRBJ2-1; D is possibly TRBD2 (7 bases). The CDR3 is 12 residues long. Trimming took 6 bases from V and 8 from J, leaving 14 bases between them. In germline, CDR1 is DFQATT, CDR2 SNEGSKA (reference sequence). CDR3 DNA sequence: TGCAGTGCCAAAAGGGGGGGGCATGAGCAGTTCTTC. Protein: CSAKRGGHEQFF.

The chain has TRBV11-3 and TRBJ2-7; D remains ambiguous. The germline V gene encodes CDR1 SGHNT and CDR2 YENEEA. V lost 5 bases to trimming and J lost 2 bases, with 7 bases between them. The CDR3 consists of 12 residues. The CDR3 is CASSASPYEQYF. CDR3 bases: TGTGCCAGCAGCGCTTCCCCCTACGAGCAGTACTTC.

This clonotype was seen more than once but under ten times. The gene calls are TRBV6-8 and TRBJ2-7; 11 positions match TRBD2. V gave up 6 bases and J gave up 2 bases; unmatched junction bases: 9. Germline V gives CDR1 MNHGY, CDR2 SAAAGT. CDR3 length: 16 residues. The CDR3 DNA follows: TGTGCCAGCAGGGCCGGACTAGCGGGTGCTACCTACGAGCAGTACTTC. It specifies CASRAGLAGATYEQYF.

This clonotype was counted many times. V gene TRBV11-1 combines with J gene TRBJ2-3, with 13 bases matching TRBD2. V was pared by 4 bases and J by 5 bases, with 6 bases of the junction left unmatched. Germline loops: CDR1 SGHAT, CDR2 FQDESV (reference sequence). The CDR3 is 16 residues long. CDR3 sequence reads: CASSSLAGGPGDTQYF. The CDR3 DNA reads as TGTGCCAGCAGCTCACTAGCGGGAGGGCCTGGAGATACGCAGTATTTT.

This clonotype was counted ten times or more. CDR3 nucleotide sequence: TGCAGTGCTAGAAAGTATGGAGGTGGCAATCAGCCCCAGCATTTT. Its translation is CSARKYGGGNQPQHF. The chain recombines TRBV20-1 with TRBJ1-5; no clear D. Germline assignment: CDR1 DFQATT and CDR2 SNEGSKA (reference sequence). The CDR3 runs 15 residues. V shed 2 bases and J shed 2 bases, with 13 bases lying between them.

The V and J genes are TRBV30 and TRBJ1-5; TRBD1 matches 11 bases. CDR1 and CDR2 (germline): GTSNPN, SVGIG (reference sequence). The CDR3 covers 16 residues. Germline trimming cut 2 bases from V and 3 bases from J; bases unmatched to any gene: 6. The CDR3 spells CAWSIGTGGFNQPQHF. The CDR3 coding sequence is TGTGCCTGGAGTATAGGGACAGGGGGTTTCAATCAGCCCCAGCATTTT.

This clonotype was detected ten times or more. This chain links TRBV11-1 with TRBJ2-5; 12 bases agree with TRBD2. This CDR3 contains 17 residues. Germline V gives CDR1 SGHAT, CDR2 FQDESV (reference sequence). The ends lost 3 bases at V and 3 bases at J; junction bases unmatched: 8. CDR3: CASSFRRTSGVKETQYF. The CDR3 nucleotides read TGTGCCAGCAGCTTCAGGAGGACTAGCGGGGTCAAAGAGACCCAGTACTTC.

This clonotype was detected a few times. CDR3 nucleotides: TGTGCCTGGAGACAGGGGGCAAGGGAGCAGTACTTC. This gives the protein CAWRQGAREQYF. V usage is TRBV30 and J usage is TRBJ2-7, with TRBD1 matching 9 bases. This CDR3 spans 12 amino acids. The V and J ends lost 3 bases and 7 bases, in that order; junction bases with no gene match: 4. Germline CDR1 GTSNPN, CDR2 SVGIG (reference sequence). Using reference TRBV30 and TRBJ2-7 for the parts outside the CDR3, the full variable domain is SQTIHQWPATLVQPVGSPLSLECTVEGTSNPNLYWYRQAAGRGLQLLFYSVGIGQISSEVPQNLSASRPQDRQFILSSKKLLLSDSGFYLCAWRQGAREQYFGPGTRLTVT.

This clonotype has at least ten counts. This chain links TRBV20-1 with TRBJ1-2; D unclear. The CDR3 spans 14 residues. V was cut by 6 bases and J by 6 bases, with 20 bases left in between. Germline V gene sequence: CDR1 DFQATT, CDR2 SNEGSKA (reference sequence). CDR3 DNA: TGCAGTGCCCGAGAGAGGCAGAGCTCGAATGGCTACACCTTC. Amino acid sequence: CSARERQSSNGYTF.

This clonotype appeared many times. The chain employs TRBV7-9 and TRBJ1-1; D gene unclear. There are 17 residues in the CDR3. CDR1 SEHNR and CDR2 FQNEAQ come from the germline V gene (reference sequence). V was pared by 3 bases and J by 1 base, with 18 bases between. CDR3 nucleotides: TGTGCCAGCAGCTTGCAGTGGGCCTCCCTGACGAACACTGAAGCTTTCTTT. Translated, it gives CASSLQWASLTNTEAFF. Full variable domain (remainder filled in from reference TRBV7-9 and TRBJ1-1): DTGVSQNPRHKITKRGQNVTFRCDPISEHNRLYWYRQTLGQGPEFLTYFQNEAQLEKSRLLSDRFSAERPKGSFSTLEIQRTEQGDSAMYLCASSLQWASLTNTEAFFGQGTRLTVV.

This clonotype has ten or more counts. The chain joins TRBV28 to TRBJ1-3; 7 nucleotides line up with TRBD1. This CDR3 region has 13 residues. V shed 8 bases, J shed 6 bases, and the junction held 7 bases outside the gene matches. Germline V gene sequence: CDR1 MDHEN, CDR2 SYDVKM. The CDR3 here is CASRQGAENTIYF. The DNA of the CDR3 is TGTGCCAGCCGACAGGGTGCAGAAAACACCATATATTTT. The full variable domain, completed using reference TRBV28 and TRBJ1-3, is DVKVTQSSRYLVKRTGEKVFLECVQDMDHENMFWYRQDPGLGLRLIYFSYDVKMKEKGDIPEGYSVSREKKERFSLILESASTNQTSMYLCASRQGAENTIYFGEGSWLTVV.

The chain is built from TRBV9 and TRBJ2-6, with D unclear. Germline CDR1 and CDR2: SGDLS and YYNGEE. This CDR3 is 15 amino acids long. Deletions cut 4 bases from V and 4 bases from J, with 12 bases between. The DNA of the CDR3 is TGTGCCAGCAGCCCCCGTGCTAACGGGGCCAACGTCCTGACTTTC. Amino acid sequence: CASSPRANGANVLTF.

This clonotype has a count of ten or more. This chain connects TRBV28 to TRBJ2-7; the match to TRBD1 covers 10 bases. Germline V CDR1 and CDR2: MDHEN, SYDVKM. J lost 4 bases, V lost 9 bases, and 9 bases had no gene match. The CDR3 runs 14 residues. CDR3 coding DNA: TGTGCCAGTTGGGGGACAGGGGCAGATTACGAGCAGTACTTC. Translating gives CASWGTGADYEQYF.

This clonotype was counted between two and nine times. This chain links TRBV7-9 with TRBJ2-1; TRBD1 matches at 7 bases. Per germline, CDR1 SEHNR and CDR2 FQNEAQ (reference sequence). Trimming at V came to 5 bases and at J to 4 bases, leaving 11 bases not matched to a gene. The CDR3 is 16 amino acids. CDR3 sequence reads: CASSPRDSPSYNEQFF. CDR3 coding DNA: TGTGCCAGCAGCCCCAGGGACAGCCCCTCGTACAATGAGCAGTTCTTC.

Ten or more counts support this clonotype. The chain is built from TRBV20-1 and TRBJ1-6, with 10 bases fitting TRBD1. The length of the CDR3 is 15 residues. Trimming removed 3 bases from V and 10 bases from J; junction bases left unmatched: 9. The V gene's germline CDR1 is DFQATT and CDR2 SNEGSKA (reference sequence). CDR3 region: CSASLDRGKMSPLHF. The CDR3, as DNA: TGCAGTGCTAGTTTGGACAGGGGGAAAATGTCACCCCTCCACTTT.

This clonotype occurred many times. The CDR3 DNA follows: TGCGCCAGCAGCCTGGGACAGGGAGAATGGAGTGAGCAGTTCTTC. Residues: CASSLGQGEWSEQFF. V and J are TRBV5-1 and TRBJ2-1, with 9 bases that match TRBD1. CDR1 and CDR2 (germline): SGHRS, YFSETQ. Trimming cost V 4 bases and J 9 bases; bases outside gene matches: 11. This CDR3 region has 15 residues.

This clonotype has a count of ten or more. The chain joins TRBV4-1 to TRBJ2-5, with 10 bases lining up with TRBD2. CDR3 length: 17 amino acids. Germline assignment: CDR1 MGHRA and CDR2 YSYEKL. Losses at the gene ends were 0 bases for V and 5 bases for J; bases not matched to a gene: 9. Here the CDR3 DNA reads TGCGCCAGCAGCCAAGATGGCCAGCGGGGGGGTCGGGAGACCCAGTACTTC. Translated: CASSQDGQRGGRETQYF.

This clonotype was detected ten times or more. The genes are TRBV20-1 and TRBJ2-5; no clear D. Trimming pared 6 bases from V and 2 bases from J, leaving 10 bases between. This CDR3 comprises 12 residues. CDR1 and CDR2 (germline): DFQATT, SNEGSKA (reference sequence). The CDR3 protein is CSAGRQQETQYF. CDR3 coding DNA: TGCAGTGCAGGGCGACAACAAGAGACCCAGTACTTC.

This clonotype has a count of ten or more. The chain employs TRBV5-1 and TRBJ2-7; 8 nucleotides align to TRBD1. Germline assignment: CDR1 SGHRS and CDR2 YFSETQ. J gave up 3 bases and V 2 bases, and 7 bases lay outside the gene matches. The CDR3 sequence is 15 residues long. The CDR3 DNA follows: TGCGCCAGCAGCTTCGATGGGGGACAGGTCTACGAGCAGTACTTC. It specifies CASSFDGGQVYEQYF.

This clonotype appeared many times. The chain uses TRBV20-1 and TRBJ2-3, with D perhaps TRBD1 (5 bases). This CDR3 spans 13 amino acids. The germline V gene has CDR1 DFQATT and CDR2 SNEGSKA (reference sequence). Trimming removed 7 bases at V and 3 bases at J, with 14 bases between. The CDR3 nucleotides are TGCAGTGTCTGGGGCCTCCGGACAGATACGCAGTATTTT. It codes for CSVWGLRTDTQYF.

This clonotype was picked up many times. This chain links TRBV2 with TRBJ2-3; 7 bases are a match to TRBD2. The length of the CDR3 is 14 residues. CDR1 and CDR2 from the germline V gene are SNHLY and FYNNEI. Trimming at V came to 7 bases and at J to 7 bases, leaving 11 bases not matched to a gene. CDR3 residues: CASKPRETRYTQYF. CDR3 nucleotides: TGTGCCAGCAAGCCGCGGGAGACCCGGTATACGCAGTATTTT.

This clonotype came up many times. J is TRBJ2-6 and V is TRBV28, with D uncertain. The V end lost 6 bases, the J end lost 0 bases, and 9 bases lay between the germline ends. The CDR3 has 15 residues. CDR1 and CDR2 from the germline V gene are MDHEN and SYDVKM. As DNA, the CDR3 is TGTGCCAGCAGCCGCACCCTCTCTGGGGCCAACGTCCTGACTTTC. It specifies CASSRTLSGANVLTF. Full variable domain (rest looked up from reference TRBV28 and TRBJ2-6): DVKVTQSSRYLVKRTGEKVFLECVQDMDHENMFWYRQDPGLGLRLIYFSYDVKMKEKGDIPEGYSVSREKKERFSLILESASTNQTSMYLCASSRTLSGANVLTFGAGSRLTVL.

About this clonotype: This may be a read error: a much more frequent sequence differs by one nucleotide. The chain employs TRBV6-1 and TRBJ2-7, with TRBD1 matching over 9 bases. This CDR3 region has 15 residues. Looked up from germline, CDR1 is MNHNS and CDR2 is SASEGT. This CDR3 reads CASSEGTGGDYERYF. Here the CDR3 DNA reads TGTGCCAGCAGTGAGGGAACAGGGGGCGACTACGAGCGGTACTTC.

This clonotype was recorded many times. The CDR3: CASSSGTGFIGSYEQYV. The CDR3, as DNA: TGTGCCAGCAGTTCCGGGACAGGGTTCATTGGGTCCTACGAGCAGTACGTC. The V gene is TRBV27, the J gene TRBJ2-7, with 9 bases that match TRBD1. V lost 4 bases to trimming and J lost 1 base; unmatched junction nucleotides: 11. The germline V gene has CDR1 MNHEY and CDR2 SMNVEV (reference sequence). The CDR3 consists of 17 residues.

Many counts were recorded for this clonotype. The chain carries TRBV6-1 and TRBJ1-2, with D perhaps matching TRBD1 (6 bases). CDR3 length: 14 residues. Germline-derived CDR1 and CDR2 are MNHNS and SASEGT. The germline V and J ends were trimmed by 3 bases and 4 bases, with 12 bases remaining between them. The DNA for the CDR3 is TGTGCCAGCAGTGACCAAGGGGGACGCTATGGCTACACCTTC. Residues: CASSDQGGRYGYTF.

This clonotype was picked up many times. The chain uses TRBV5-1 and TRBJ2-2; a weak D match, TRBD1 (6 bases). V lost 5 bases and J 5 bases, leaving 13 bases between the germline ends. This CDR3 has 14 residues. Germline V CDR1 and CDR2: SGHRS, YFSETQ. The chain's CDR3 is CASSKERGTGELFF. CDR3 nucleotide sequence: TGCGCCAGCAGTAAAGAAAGGGGGACCGGGGAGCTGTTTTTT.

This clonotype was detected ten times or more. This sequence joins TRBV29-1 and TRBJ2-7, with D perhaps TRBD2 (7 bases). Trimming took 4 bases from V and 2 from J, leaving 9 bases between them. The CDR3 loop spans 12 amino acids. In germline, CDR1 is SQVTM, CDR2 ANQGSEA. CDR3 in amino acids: CSVVGGAYEQYF. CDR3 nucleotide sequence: TGCAGCGTTGTAGGGGGGGCCTACGAGCAGTACTTC.

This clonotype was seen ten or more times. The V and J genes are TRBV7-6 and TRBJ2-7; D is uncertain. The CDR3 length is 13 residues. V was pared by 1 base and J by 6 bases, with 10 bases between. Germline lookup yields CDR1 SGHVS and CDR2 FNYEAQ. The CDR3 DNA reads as TGTGCCAGCAGCTTAGGCCTTCGCCGCGAGCAGTACTTC. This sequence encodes CASSLGLRREQYF.

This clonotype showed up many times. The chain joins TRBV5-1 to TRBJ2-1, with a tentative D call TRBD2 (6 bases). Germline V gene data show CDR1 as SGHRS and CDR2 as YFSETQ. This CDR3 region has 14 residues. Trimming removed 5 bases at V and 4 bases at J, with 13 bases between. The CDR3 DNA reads TGCGCCAGCAGGATGGCGGAGGGTTACAATGAGCAGTTCTTC. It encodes CASRMAEGYNEQFF.